Below, one T cell receptor (beta chain) is given with its context. No antigen is known for it. The data originate from a study of cytomegalovirus exposure and HLA in healthy donors. Study outcomes and limitations: According to a subsequent analysis, TCR clusters identified in the first cohort showed a tendency to co-occur across the roughly 130 validation repertoires.

Per the germline V gene, CDR1 is SGDLS and CDR2 is YYNGEE. V lost 4 bases and J lost 1; bases outside the gene matches: 6. This CDR3 has 15 residues. Clones were sequenced by immunoSEQ multiplex PCR, and TCRdb holds only the in-frame ones, with some missing. The table lists about 250,000 clones, roughly 87% of them singletons. The chain joins TRBV9 to TRBJ1-1, with 8 positions matching TRBD1. The sample consisted of PBMCs. The sequence came from a man younger than 35 in good health and CMV-seropositive. CDR3 amino acids: CASSPRQGRNTEAFF. The DNA for the CDR3 is TGTGCCAGCAGCCCCAGACAGGGGAGGAACACTGAAGCTTTCTTT.